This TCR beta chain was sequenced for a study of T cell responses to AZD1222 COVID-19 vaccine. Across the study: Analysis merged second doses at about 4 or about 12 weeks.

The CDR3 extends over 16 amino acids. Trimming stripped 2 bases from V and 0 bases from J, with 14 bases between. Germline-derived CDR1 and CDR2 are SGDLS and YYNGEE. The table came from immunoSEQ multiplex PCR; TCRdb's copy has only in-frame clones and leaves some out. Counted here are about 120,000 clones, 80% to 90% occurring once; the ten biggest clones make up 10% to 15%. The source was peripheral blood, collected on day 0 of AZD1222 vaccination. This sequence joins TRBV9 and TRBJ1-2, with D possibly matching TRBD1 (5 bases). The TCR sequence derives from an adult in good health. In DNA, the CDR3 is TGTGCCAGCAGCGTCAGCAGGGAATTCTCTAACTATGGCTACACCTTC. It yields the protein CASSVSREFSNYGYTF.